This TCR beta chain was sequenced for a study of shared clonotypes between healthy human individuals. On the study more broadly: Samples came from a couple of female and a few male donors aged 18 to 49. Study findings and constraints: With few donors, the genetic and exposure-history diversity represented was limited.

In the case of this clone: The antigen is undetermined.

Generated by immunoSEQ multiplex PCR, the TCRdb table keeps only in-frame clones and is missing some. This sample yields 490,000 or so clones, of which 76% are seen a single time; approximately 13% belongs to the top ten. The germline CDR1 and CDR2 sequences are SQVTM and ANQGSEA. The CDR3 has 12 amino acids. Trimming left V 6 bases short and J 7 bases short, with 13 bases between. The chain combines TRBV29-1 with TRBJ2-1; no clear D. The sequence was collected from a woman between 40 and 55 years old in good health. Some clones in this sample may be carry-over from other donors' samples. The sample comprised PBMCs. CDR3 protein: CSVRWPQNEQFF. The CDR3 DNA reads TGCAGCGTGAGGTGGCCCCAGAATGAGCAGTTCTTC.